The source of this TCR beta chain is a study of CD8 T cells in ankylosing spondylitis. Whole-study results and caveats: Reportedly, disease-linked clones are significantly enriched in ankylosing spondylitis patients' matched synovial fluid. Clones linked to disease, bearing a CD8+ phenotype, were relatively rare in peripheral blood. Some motif variants had been reported before (in reactive arthritis synovial fluid and blood). Ankylosing spondylitis blood appeared to be characterized by a TCR beta motif of 8 or 9 highly homologous variants.

This clonotype came up many times. What it recognizes is unknown. Each TCR beta library was made by quantitative 5'-RACE that incorporated molecular barcodes. Using its own MiXCR run on the 5' RACE reads, TCRdb lists one record per CDR3 protein. The sample shows 450,000 to 550,000 distinct CDR3 sequences, roughly 5% of them seen only once. CDR1 is MNHEY, CDR2 SMNVEV, per germline (reference sequence). The junction had 10 bases not matched to a gene; V was cut back by 2 bases and J by 9 bases. The CDR3 loop spans 16 amino acids. This clonotype was obtained from a male donor with ankylosing spondylitis. The source material was blood, either unsorted or a sorted T cell fraction (not recorded which). The chain links TRBV27 to TRBJ1-6; 7 bases match TRBD1. CDR3 nucleotide sequence: TGTGCCAGCAGTTTAGAGGGGGCAAAGCGGAGTTCACCCCTCCACTTT. It yields the protein CASSLEGAKRSSPLHF.